A single sample gave rise to the 5 T cell receptor beta chains below, sequenced in a study of T cells in narcolepsy (dated by TCRdb to 2016 to 2019). Preparation of the library involved the immunoSEQ multiplex PCR assay. The source is immuneACCESS, and TCRdb retained only in-frame sequences with V and J called. Part of the clones is not carried over; for the studies checked, unresolved V genes explain less than half of this, and the remainder is unexplained. Counted in this sample were 26,000 or so clones; around 78% of them appeared once. The ten largest clonotypes hold almost 3.5% of the sample. The sequencing sample was made of CD45RA- memory CD4+ T cells from PBMCs. In the paper's terms, the cell subset or site label means: memory T cells sorted ex vivo from peripheral blood. The receptors were gathered from a human donor with narcolepsy.

The J gene is TRBJ2-1, the V gene TRBV6-5; perhaps TRBD1 as D (5 bases). Germline values: CDR1 MNHEY, CDR2 SVGAGI. Between the trimmed V and J ends, which lost 3 bases and 6 bases, there was a span of 12 bases. The CDR3 runs to 14 residues. CDR3 residues: CASSYGQHANEQFF. Here the CDR3 DNA reads TGTGCCAGCAGTTATGGACAACACGCCAATGAGCAGTTCTTC.

This rearrangement joins TRBV18 to TRBJ1-2; 9 positions agree with TRBD1. The ends lost 2 bases at V and 5 bases at J; junction bases unmatched: 6. The CDR3 totals 15 residues. The germline CDR1 and CDR2 sequences are KGHSH and LQKENI. The CDR3, as DNA: TGTGCCAGCTCACCAGACAGGGGGTCGACGTATGGCTACACCTTC. Its translation: CASSPDRGSTYGYTF. Based on the CDR3 plus reference TRBV18 and TRBJ1-2, the full variable domain is NAGVMQNPRHLVRRRGQEARLRCSPMKGHSHVYWYRQLPEEGLKFMVYLQKENIIDESGMPKERFSAEFPKEGPSILRIQQVVRGDSAAYFCASSPDRGSTYGYTFGSGTRLTVV.

This clone has more than one count but fewer than ten. This chain links TRBV5-1 with TRBJ2-5; 9 bases align to TRBD2. The CDR3 loop spans 15 amino acids. Germline-derived CDR1 and CDR2 are SGHRS and YFSETQ. V lost 3 bases to trimming and J lost 4 bases; unmatched junction nucleotides: 7. The CDR3 coding sequence is TGCGCCAGCAGCTGGGTAGCGGGGGAGTCAGAGACCCAGTACTTC. This translates into CASSWVAGESETQYF.

The chain couples TRBV13 to TRBJ2-7; D is possibly TRBD2 (6 bases). The end of the DNA fits TRBJ2-5 better, so the J call may be wrong. The V gene's germline CDR1 is PRHDT and CDR2 FYEKMQ (reference sequence). The CDR3 consists of 17 residues. The CDR3 bases are TGTGCCAGCAGCTCTACCTCGTTAGCGGCTCGCCAAGAGACCCAGTACTTC. Its translation is CASSSTSLAARQETQYF.

The chain couples TRBV4-2 to TRBJ1-1; D not resolved. Per germline, CDR1 LGHNA and CDR2 YNFKEQ. The V gene lost 4 bases and the J gene lost 6 bases, with 24 bases spanning the gap. The CDR3 runs to 17 residues. CDR3: CASSLFLEPWEGAEAFF. The CDR3 nucleotides are TGTGCCAGCAGCCTCTTCCTGGAACCCTGGGAGGGCGCTGAAGCTTTCTTT.